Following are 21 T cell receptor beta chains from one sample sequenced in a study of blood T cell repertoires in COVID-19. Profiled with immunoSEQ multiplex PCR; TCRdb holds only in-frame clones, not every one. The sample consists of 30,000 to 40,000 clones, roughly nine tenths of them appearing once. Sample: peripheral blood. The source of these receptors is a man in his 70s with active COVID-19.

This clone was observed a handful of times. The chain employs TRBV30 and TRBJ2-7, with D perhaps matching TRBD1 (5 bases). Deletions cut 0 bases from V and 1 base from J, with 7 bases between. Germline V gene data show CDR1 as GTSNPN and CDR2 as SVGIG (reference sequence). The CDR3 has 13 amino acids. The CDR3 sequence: CAWSVTGSYEQYF. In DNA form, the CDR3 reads TGTGCCTGGAGTGTAACAGGTTCCTACGAGCAGTACTTC.

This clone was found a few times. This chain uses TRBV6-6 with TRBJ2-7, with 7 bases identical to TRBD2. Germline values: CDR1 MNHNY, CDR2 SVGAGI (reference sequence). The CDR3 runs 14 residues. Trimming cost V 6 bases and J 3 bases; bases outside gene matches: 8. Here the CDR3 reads CASSHSRELYEQYF. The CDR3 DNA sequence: TGTGCCAGCAGCCACTCGCGGGAGCTCTACGAGCAGTACTTC.

The CDR3 DNA reads as TGTGCCAGCAGCCCGACAGGTCCTCGGTCGAACTATGGCTACACCTTC. This gives the protein CASSPTGPRSNYGYTF. This chain uses TRBV5-6 with TRBJ1-2, with D possibly TRBD1 on 6 matching bases. V lost 4 bases and J lost 2, with 18 bases in between. Germline lookup yields CDR1 SGHDT and CDR2 YYEEEE. This CDR3 is 16 amino acids long.

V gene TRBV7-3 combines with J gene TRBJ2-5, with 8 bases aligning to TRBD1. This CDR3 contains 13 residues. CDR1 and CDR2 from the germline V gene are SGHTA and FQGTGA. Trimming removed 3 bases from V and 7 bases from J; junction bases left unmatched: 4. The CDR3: CASSFGQGGTQYF. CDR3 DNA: TGTGCCAGCAGCTTTGGACAGGGTGGGACCCAGTACTTC.

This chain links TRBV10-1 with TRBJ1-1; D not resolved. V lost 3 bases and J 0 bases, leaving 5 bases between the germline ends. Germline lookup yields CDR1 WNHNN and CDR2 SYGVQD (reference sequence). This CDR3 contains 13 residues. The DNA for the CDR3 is TGCGCCAGCAGTGATTACATGAACACTGAAGCTTTCTTT. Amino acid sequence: CASSDYMNTEAFF.

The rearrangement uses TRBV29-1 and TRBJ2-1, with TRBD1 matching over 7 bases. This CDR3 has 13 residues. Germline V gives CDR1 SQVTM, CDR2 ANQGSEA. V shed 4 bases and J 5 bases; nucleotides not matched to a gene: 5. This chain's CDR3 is CSVARQGDNEQFF. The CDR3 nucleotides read TGCAGCGTTGCAAGACAGGGTGACAATGAGCAGTTCTTC.

The CDR3 sequence: CASSLWGTDNEQFF. The CDR3 nucleotides are TGCGCCAGCAGCTTGTGGGGGACTGACAATGAGCAGTTCTTC. The genes are TRBV5-1 and TRBJ2-1, with D tentatively TRBD2 (6 bases). The CDR3 is 14 residues long. Germline CDR1 reads SGHRS; CDR2 reads YFSETQ. Trimming took off 1 base at V and 5 bases at J, with 10 bases between the two ends.

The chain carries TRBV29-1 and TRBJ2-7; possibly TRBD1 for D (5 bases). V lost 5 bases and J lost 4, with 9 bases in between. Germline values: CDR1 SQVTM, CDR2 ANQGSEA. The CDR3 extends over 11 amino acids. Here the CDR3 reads CSVKQAYEQYF. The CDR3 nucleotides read TGCAGCGTTAAACAGGCTTACGAGCAGTACTTC.

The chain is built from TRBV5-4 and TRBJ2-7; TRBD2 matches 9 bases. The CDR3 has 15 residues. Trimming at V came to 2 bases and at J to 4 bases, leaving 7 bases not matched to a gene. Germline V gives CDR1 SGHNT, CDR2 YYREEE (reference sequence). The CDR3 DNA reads TGTGCCAGCAGCTTAACTAGCGGGTCCTCTTACGAGCAGTACTTC. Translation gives CASSLTSGSSYEQYF.

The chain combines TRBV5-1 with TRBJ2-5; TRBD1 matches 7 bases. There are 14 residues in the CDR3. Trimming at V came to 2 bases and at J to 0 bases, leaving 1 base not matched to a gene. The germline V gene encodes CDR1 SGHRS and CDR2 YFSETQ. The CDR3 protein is CASSLGTDQETQYF. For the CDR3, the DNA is TGCGCCAGCAGCTTAGGGACAGACCAAGAGACCCAGTACTTC.

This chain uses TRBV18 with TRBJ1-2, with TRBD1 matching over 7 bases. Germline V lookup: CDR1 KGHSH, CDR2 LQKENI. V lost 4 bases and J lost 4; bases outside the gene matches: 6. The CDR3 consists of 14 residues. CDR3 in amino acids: CASSLTGNTYGYTF. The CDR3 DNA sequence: TGTGCCAGCTCACTGACAGGGAATACCTATGGCTACACCTTC.

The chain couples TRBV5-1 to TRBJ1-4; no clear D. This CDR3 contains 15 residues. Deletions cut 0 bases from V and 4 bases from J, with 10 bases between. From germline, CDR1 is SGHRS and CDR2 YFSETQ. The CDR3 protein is CASSLAPTNNEKLFF. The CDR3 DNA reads TGCGCCAGCAGCTTGGCCCCCACAAATAATGAAAAACTGTTTTTT.

The chain's CDR3 is CASSPRGSYEQYF. For the CDR3, the DNA is TGTGCCAGTAGCCCAAGGGGATCCTACGAGCAGTACTTC. The rearrangement links TRBV19 to TRBJ2-7, with D possibly matching TRBD1 (5 bases). CDR1 is LNHDA, CDR2 SQIVND, per germline (reference sequence). The CDR3 length is 13 residues. Between the trimmed V and J ends, which lost 6 bases and 1 base, there was a span of 10 bases.

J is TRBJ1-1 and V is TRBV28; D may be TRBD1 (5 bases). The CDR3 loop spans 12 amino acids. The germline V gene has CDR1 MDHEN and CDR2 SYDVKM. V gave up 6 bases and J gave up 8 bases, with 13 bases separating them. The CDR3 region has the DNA TGTGCCAGCAGCCGCTTTGGGGCAGAAGCTTTCTTT. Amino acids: CASSRFGAEAFF.

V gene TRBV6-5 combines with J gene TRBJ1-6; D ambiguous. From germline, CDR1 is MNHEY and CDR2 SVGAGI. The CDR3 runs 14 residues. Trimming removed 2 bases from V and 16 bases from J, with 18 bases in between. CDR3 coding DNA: TGTGCCAGCAGTTACGAGGCAGCCACCTATCCTCTCCACTTT. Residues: CASSYEAATYPLHF.

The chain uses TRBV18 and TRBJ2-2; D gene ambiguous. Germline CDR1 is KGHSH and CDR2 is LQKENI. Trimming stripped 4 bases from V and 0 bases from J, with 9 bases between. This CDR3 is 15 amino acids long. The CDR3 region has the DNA TGTGCCAGCTCACGGATGACTGCGAACACCGGGGAGCTGTTTTTT. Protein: CASSRMTANTGELFF.

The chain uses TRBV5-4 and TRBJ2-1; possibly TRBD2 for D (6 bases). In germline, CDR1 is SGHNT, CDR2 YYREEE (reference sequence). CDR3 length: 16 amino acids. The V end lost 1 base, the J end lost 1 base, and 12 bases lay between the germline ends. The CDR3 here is CASSLSGSRSYNEQFF. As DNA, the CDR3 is TGTGCCAGCAGCTTGTCCGGGAGCAGGTCCTACAATGAGCAGTTCTTC.

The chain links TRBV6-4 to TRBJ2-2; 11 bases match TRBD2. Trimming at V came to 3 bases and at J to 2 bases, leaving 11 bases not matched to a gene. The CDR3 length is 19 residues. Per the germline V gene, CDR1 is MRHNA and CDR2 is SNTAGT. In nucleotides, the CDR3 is TGTGCCAGCAGTGATTATGGTATAGCGGGAGGGGTAAACACCGGGGAGCTGTTTTTT. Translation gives CASSDYGIAGGVNTGELFF.

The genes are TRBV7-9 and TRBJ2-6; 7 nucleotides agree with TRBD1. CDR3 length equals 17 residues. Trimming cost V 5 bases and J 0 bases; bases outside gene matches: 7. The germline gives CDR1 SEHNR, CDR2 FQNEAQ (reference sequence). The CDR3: CASSLGRGFSGANVLTF. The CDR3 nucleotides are TGTGCCAGCAGCCTCGGCAGGGGGTTCTCTGGGGCCAACGTCCTGACTTTC.

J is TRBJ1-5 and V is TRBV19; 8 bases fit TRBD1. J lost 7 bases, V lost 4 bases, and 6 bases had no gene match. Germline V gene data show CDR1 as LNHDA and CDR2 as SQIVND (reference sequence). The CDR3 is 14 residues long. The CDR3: CASSSQGARQPQHF. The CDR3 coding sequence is TGTGCCAGTAGTAGCCAGGGGGCACGACAGCCCCAGCATTTT. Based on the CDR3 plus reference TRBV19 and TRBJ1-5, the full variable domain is DGGITQSPKYLFRKEGQNVTLSCEQNLNHDAMYWYRQDPGQGLRLIYYSQIVNDFQKGDIAEGYSVSREKKESFPLTVTSAQKNPTAFYLCASSSQGARQPQHFGDGTRLSIL.

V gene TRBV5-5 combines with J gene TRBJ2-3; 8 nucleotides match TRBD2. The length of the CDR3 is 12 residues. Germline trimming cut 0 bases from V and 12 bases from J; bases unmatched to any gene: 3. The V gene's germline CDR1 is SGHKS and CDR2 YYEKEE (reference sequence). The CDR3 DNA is TGTGCCAGCAGCTTGGTGGGACTAGTCCAGTATTTT. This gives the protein CASSLVGLVQYF.